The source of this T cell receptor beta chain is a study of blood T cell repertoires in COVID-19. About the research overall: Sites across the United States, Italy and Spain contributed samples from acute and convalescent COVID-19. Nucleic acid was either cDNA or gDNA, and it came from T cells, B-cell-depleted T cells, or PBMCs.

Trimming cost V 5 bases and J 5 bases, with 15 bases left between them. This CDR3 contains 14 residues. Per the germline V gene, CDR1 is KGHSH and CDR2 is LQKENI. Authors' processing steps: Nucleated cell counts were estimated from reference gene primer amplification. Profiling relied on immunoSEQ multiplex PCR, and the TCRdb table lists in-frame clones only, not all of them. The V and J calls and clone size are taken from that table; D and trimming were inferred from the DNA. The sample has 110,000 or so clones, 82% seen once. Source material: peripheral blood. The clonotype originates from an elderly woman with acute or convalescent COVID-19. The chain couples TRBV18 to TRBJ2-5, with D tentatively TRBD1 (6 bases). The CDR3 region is CASSSAGVGETQYF. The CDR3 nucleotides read TGTGCCAGCTCATCCGCAGGGGTAGGGGAGACCCAGTACTTC.